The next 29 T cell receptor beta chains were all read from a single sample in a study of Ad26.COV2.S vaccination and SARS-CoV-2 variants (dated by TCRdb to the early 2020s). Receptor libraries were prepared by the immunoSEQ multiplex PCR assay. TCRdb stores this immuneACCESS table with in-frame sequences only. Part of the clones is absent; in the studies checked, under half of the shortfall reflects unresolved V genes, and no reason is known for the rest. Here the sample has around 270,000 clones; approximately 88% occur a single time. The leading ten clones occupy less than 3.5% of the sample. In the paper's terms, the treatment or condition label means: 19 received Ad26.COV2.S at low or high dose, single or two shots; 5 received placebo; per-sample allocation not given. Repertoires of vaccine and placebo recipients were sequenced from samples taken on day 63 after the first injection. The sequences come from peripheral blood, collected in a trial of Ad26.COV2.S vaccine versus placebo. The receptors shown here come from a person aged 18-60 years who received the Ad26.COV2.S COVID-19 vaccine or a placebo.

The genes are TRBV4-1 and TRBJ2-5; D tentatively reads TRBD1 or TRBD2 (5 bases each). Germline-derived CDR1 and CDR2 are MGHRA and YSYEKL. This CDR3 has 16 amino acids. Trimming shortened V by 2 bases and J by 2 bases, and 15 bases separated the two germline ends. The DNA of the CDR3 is TGCGCCAGCAGCCAAACTCCGGGACGAGTACAAGAGACCCAGTACTTC. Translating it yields CASSQTPGRVQETQYF.

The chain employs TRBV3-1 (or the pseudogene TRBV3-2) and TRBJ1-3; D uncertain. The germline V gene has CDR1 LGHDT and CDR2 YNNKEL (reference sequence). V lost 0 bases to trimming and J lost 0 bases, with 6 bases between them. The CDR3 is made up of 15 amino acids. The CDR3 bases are TGTGCCAGCAGCCAAGAGCTGCGCTCTGGAAACACCATATATTTT. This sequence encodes CASSQELRSGNTIYF.

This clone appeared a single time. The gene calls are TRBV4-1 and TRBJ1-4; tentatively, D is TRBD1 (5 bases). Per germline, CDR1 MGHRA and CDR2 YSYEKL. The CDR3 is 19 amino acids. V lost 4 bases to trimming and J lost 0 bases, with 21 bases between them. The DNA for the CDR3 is TGCGCCAGCAGCCTCCCAAGGCTTCAGGGTCGTACAACTAATGAAAAACTGTTTTTT. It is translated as CASSLPRLQGRTTNEKLFF.

CDR3 region: CASAPGGGSPLHF. The CDR3 DNA is TGTGCCAGTGCCCCAGGGGGAGGATCACCCCTCCACTTT. This chain links TRBV28 with TRBJ1-6; 7 bases line up with TRBD1. CDR1 is MDHEN and CDR2 is SYDVKM in the germline V gene. The ends lost 9 bases at V and 10 bases at J; junction bases unmatched: 9. The length of the CDR3 is 13 residues.

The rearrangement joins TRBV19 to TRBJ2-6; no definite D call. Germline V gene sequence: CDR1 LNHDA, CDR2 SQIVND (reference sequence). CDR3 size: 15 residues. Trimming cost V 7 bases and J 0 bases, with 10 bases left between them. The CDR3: CASTPLTSGANVLTF. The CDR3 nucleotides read TGTGCCAGTACCCCACTAACCTCTGGGGCCAACGTCCTGACTTTC.

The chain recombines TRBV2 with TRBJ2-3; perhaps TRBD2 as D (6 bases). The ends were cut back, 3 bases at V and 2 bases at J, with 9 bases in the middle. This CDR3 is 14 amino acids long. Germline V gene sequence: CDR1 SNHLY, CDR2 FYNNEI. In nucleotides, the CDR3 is TGTGCCAGCAGTGATCGCGGGGTCACAGATACGCAGTATTTT. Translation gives CASSDRGVTDTQYF.

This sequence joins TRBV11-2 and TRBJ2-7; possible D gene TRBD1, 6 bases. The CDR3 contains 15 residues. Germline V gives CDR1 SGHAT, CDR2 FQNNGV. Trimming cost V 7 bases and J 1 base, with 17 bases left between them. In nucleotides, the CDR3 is TGTGCCAGCACCCCGAGCAGGGGCCCTTCCTACGAGCAGTACTTC. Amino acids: CASTPSRGPSYEQYF. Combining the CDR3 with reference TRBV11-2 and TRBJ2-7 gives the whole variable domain EAGVAQSPRYKIIEKRQSVAFWCNPISGHATLYWYQQILGQGPKLLIQFQNNGVVDDSQLPKDRFSAERLKGVDSTLKIQPAKLEDSAVYLCASTPSRGPSYEQYFGPGTRLTVT.

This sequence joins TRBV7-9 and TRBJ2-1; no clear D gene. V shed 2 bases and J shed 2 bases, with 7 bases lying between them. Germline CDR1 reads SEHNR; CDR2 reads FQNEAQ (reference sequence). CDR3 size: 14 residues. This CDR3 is CASSLTGTYNEQFF. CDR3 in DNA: TGTGCCAGCAGCTTAACTGGGACCTACAATGAGCAGTTCTTC. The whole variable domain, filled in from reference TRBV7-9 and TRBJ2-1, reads DTGVSQNPRHKITKRGQNVTFRCDPISEHNRLYWYRQTLGQGPEFLTYFQNEAQLEKSRLLSDRFSAERPKGSFSTLEIQRTEQGDSAMYLCASSLTGTYNEQFFGPGTRLTVL.

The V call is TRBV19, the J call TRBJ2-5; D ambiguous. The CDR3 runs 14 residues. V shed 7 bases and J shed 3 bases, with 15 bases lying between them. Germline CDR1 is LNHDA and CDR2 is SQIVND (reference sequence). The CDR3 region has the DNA TGTGCCAGTACCCCCCGATTTAGTGAAGAGACCCAGTACTTC. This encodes CASTPRFSEETQYF. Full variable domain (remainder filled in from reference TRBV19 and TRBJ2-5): DGGITQSPKYLFRKEGQNVTLSCEQNLNHDAMYWYRQDPGQGLRLIYYSQIVNDFQKGDIAEGYSVSREKKESFPLTVTSAQKNPTAFYLCASTPRFSEETQYFGPGTRLLVL.

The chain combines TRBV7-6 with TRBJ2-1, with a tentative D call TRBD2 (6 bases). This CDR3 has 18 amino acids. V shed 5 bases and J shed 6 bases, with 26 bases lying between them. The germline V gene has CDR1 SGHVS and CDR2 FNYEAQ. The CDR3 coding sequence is TGTGCCAGCAGCCAACCCACCGGGTACGGGAGCACCCGCAATGAGCAGTTCTTC. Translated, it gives CASSQPTGYGSTRNEQFF.

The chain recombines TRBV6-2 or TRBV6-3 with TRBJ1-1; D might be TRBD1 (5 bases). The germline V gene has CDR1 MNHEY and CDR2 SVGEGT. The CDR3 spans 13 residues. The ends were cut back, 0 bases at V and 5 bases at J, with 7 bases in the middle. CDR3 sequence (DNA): TGTGCCAGCAGTTACTCGGGGGGTACTGAAGCTTTCTTT. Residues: CASSYSGGTEAFF.

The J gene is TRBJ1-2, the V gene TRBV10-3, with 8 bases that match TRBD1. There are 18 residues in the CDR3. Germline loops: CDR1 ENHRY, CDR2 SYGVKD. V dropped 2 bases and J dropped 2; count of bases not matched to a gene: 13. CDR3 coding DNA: TGTGCCATCAGTGAGCCCAATATTCCCGGACAGGGCAACTATGGCTACACCTTC. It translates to CAISEPNIPGQGNYGYTF.

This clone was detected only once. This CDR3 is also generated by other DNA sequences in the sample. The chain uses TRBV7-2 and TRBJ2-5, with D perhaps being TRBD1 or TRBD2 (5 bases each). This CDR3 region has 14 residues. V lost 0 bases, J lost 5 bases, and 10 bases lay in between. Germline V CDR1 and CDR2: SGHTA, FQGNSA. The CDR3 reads CASSLAGRGETQYF. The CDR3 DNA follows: TGTGCCAGCAGCTTAGCGGGGCGAGGGGAGACCCAGTACTTC.

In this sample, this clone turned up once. CDR3 amino acids: CASSRGGLRDVAYEQYV. The CDR3 nucleotides read TGTGCCAGCAGTCGAGGGGGTCTGAGAGACGTAGCCTACGAGCAGTACGTC. The chain has TRBV6-6 and TRBJ2-7, with D tentatively TRBD1 (6 bases). V gave up 5 bases and J gave up 2 bases, with 22 bases separating them. The CDR3 has 17 amino acids. Germline V gene data show CDR1 as MNHNY and CDR2 as SVGAGI (reference sequence).

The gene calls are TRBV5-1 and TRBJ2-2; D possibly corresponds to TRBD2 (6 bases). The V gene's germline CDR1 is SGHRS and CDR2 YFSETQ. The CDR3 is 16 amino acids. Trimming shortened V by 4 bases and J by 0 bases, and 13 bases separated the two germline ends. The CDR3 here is CASSLRDFPNTGELFF. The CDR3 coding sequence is TGCGCCAGCAGCCTCCGGGACTTTCCGAACACCGGGGAGCTGTTTTTT.

This CDR3 is CASSDGFHNQVNSNQPQHF. CDR3 in DNA: TGTGCCAGCAGTGATGGTTTCCACAACCAGGTTAATAGCAATCAGCCCCAGCATTTT. V is TRBV6-1 and J is TRBJ1-5; D uncertain. From germline, CDR1 is MNHNS and CDR2 SASEGT. V was trimmed by 3 bases and J by 0 bases, leaving 21 bases between them. The CDR3 consists of 19 residues.

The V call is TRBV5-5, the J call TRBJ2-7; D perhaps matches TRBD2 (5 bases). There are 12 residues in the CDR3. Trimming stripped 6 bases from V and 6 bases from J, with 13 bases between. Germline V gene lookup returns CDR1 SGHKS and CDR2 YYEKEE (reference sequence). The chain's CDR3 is CASTLGGSEQYV. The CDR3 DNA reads TGTGCCAGCACCCTTGGTGGGAGCGAGCAGTACGTC.

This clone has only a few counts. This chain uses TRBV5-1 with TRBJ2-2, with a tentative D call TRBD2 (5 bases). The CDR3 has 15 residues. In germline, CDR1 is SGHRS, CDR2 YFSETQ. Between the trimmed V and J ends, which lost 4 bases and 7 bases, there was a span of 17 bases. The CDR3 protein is CASSATGTQYGELFF. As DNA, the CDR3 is TGCGCCAGCAGCGCTACGGGAACCCAGTACGGGGAGCTGTTTTTT.

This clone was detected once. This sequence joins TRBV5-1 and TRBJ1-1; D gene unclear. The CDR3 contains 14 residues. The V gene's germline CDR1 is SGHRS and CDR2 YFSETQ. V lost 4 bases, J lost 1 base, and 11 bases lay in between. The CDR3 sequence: CASSPVWENTEAFF. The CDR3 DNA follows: TGCGCCAGCAGCCCAGTTTGGGAGAACACTGAAGCTTTCTTT. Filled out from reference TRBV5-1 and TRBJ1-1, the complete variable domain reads KAGVTQTPRYLIKTRGQQVTLSCSPISGHRSVSWYQQTPGQGLQFLFEYFSETQRNKGNFPGRFSGRQFSNSRSEMNVSTLELGDSALYLCASSPVWENTEAFFGQGTRLTVV.

The CDR3 DNA reads TGCGCCAGCAGCCAAGGATCAAACTCAGTCCCCTACAATGAGCAGTTCTTC. Translating gives CASSQGSNSVPYNEQFF. This chain connects TRBV4-1 to TRBJ2-1; D is undetermined. Per germline, CDR1 MGHRA and CDR2 YSYEKL. V was trimmed by 1 base and J by 2 bases, leaving 15 bases between them. The CDR3 loop spans 17 amino acids.

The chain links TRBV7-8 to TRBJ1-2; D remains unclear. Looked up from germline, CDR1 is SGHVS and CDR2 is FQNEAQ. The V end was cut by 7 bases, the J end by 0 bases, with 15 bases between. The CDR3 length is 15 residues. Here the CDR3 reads CASNPSGRANYGYTF. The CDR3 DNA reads TGTGCCAGCAACCCTTCAGGACGGGCTAACTATGGCTACACCTTC. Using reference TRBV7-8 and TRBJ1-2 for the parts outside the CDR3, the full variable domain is GAGVSQSPRYKVAKRGQDVALRCDPISGHVSLFWYQQALGQGPEFLTYFQNEAQLDKSGLPSDRFFAERPEGSVSTLKIQRTQQEDSAVYLCASNPSGRANYGYTFGSGTRLTVV.

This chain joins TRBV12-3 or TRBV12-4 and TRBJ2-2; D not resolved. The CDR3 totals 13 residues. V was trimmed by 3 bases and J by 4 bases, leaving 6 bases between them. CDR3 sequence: CASSFSFTGELFF. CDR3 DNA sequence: TGTGCCAGCAGTTTCAGTTTCACCGGGGAGCTGTTTTTT.

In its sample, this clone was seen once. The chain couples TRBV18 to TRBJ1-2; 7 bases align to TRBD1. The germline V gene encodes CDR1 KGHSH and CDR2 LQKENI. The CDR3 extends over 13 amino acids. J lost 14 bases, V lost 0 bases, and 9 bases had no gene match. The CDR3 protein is CASSPPTGAARTF. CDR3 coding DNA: TGTGCCAGCTCACCACCTACAGGGGCGGCGCGGACCTTC.

The CDR3 bases are TGTGCCAGCAGCCCTACGGGACTAGTCAATGAGCAGTTCTTC. It yields the protein CASSPTGLVNEQFF. This chain joins TRBV7-8 and TRBJ2-1; 8 nucleotides agree with TRBD2. CDR1 is SGHVS, CDR2 FQNEAQ, per germline. V trimming: 5 bases; J trimming: 6 bases; junction bases outside the gene matches: 6. This CDR3 has 14 amino acids.

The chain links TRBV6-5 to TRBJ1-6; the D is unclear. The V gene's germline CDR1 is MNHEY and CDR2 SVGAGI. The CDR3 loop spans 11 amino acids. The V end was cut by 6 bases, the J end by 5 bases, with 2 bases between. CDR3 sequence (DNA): TGTGCCAGCAGGGATAATTCACCCCTCCACTTT. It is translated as CASRDNSPLHF.

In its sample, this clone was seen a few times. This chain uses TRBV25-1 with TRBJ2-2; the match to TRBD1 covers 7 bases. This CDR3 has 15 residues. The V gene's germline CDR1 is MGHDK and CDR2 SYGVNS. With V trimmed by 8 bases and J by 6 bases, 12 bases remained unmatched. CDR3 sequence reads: CASSDHGTDAGELFF. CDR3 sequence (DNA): TGTGCCAGCTCCGACCACGGGACAGACGCCGGGGAGCTGTTTTTT.

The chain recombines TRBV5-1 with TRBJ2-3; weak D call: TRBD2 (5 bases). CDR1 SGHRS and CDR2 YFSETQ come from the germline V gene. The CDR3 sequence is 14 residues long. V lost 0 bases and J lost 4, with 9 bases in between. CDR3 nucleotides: TGCGCCAGCAGCTTGGGGACTCACGCAGATACGCAGTATTTT. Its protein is CASSLGTHADTQYF.

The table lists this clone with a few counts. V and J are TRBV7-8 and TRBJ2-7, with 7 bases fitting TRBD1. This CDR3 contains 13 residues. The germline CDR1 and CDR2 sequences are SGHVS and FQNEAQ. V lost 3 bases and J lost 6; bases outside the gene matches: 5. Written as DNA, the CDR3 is TGTGCCAGCAGCTTTGACGACAGGGCCGAGCAGTACGTC. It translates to CASSFDDRAEQYV.

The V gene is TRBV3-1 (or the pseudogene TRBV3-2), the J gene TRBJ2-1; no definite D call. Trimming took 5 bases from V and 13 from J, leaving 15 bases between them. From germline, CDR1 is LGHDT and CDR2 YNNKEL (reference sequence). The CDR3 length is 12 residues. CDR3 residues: CASSARLNEQFF. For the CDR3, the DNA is TGTGCCAGCAGCGCCCGACTGAACGAACAGTTCTTC.